One sample yielded the 8 T cell receptor beta chains listed below, sequenced in a study of type 1 regulatory T cells. TCRdb re-derived calls from the reads in MiXCR, one entry per CDR3 protein. The sample consists of about 14,000 distinct CDR3 sequences, roughly 13% of them appearing once. These receptors' targets are unknown. The sample taken for sequencing was cultured T cells, either the whole culture or a sorted T cell fraction (not recorded which). The receptors derive from a human donor in good health.

This rearrangement joins TRBV19 to TRBJ2-1; D is unresolved. From germline, CDR1 is LNHDA and CDR2 SQIVND (reference sequence). The CDR3 sequence is 15 residues long. V lost 7 bases and J 6 bases, leaving 19 bases between the germline ends. The CDR3 nucleotides are TGTGCCAGTAATCCGGGTGGCTTTAGGAGCAATGAGCAGTTCTTC. Its protein is CASNPGGFRSNEQFF.

This clonotype is labeled as large. The chain joins TRBV30 to TRBJ1-4, with D hard to call. Germline V lookup: CDR1 GTSNPN, CDR2 SVGIG (reference sequence). The CDR3 spans 11 residues. Trimming took off 5 bases at V and 8 bases at J, with 9 bases between the two ends. As DNA, the CDR3 is TGTGCCTGGGGACTGAACGAAAAACTGTTTTTT. Amino acid sequence: CAWGLNEKLFF.

This clonotype was counted many times. The chain uses TRBV7-6 and TRBJ2-2; 10 nucleotides agree with TRBD1. The germline V gene has CDR1 SGHVS and CDR2 FNYEAQ. V trimming: 5 bases; J trimming: 5 bases; junction bases outside the gene matches: 8. This CDR3 region has 16 residues. The CDR3 region is CASSLRQGAETGELFF. The CDR3, as DNA: TGTGCCAGCAGCCTTAGACAGGGGGCCGAAACCGGGGAGCTGTTTTTT.

This clonotype was counted at least ten times. CDR3 sequence reads: CASSQRPRNTGELFF. The CDR3, as DNA: TGTGCCAGCAGCCAAAGGCCGAGAAACACCGGGGAGCTGTTTTTT. The chain uses TRBV7-2 and TRBJ2-2; D gene ambiguous. CDR1 and CDR2 from the germline V gene are SGHTA and FQGNSA. Trimming removed 5 bases from V and 2 bases from J, with 12 bases in between. This CDR3 has 15 residues. Together with reference TRBV7-2 and TRBJ2-2, the CDR3 gives the full variable domain: GAGVSQSPSNKVTEKGKDVELRCDPISGHTALYWYRQSLGQGLEFLIYFQGNSAPDKSGLPSDRFSAERTGGSVSTLTIQRTQQEDSAVYLCASSQRPRNTGELFFGEGSRLTVL.

This clonotype is medium-sized. The chain recombines TRBV5-1 with TRBJ2-5, with D hard to call. V lost 1 base and J lost 7, with 17 bases in between. Germline CDR1 and CDR2: SGHRS and YFSETQ. The CDR3 covers 15 residues. CDR3 loop: CASSLMETNLGTQYF. Written as DNA, the CDR3 is TGCGCCAGCAGCTTGATGGAGACAAACCTGGGGACCCAGTACTTC.

This clonotype came up a few times. The chain joins TRBV12-3 or TRBV12-4 to TRBJ1-1, with TRBD1 identical over 7 bases. Trimming at V came to 4 bases and at J to 4 bases, leaving 6 bases not matched to a gene. The CDR3 extends over 14 amino acids. CDR3 in DNA: TGTGCCAGCAGTTCGACAGGGAAGGGCACTGAAGCTTTCTTT. The encoded protein is CASSSTGKGTEAFF.

This clonotype is classed as medium-sized. The chain combines TRBV7-8 with TRBJ2-3; TRBD2 is a possible D gene (6 bases). CDR3 length: 16 residues. Germline V CDR1 and CDR2: SGHVS, FQNEAQ. With 3 bases removed from V and 0 bases from J, the gap between germline ends came to 13 bases. The CDR3, as DNA: TGTGCCAGCAGCTTTTGGGCGGGAACTAGCACAGATACGCAGTATTTT. It encodes CASSFWAGTSTDTQYF.

In its sample, this clonotype was seen many times. V usage is TRBV24-1 and J usage is TRBJ2-2; D unclear. This CDR3 contains 13 residues. CDR1 and CDR2 from the germline V gene are KGHDR and SFDVKD. Deletions cut 11 bases from V and 1 base from J, with 10 bases between. For the CDR3, the DNA is TGTGCCATCGAAAGACAGAACACCGGGGAGCTGTTTTTT. Encoded protein: CAIERQNTGELFF.